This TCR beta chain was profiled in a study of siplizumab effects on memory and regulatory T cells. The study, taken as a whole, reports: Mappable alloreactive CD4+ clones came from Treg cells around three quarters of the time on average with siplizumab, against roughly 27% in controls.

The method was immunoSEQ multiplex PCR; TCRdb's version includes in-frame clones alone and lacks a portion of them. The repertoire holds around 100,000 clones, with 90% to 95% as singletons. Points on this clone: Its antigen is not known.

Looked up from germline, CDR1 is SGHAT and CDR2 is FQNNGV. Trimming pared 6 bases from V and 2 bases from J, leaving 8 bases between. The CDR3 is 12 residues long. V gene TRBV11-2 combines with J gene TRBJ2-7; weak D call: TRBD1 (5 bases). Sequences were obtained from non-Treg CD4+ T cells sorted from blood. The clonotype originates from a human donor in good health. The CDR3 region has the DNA TGTGCCAGCAGAAAGGGGACCTACGAGCAGTACTTC. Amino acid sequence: CASRKGTYEQYF.